What follows are 16 T cell receptor beta chains derived from one specimen sequenced in a study of blood T cell repertoires in COVID-19. Sequencing was performed with immunoSEQ multiplex PCR; in TCRdb, only in-frame clones are kept and a portion is missing. The table shows a few hundred thousand clones, with roughly 90% occurring only once. The sample taken for sequencing was PBMCs or T cells enriched from blood (not recorded which). All receptors come from a woman aged 25 to 39 who had recovered from COVID-19.

The chain uses TRBV19 and TRBJ1-3, with D tentatively TRBD1 (5 bases). The CDR3 is 16 amino acids. V was clipped by 4 bases and J by 0 bases, with 13 bases between them. Germline V gene lookup returns CDR1 LNHDA and CDR2 SQIVND (reference sequence). CDR3 sequence (DNA): TGTGCCAGTAGTACCTCCTGGGGCCTCTCTGGAAACACCATATATTTT. Amino acid sequence: CASSTSWGLSGNTIYF.

The V call is TRBV27, the J call TRBJ2-2; a weak D match, TRBD2 (6 bases). CDR1 is MNHEY, CDR2 SMNVEV, per germline (reference sequence). The CDR3 runs to 14 residues. Trimming removed 2 bases from V and 7 bases from J, with 11 bases in between. The CDR3 here is CASSLLRGNGELFF. CDR3 bases: TGTGCCAGCAGTTTACTCCGGGGGAACGGGGAGCTGTTTTTT.

Comment on this clone: Other nucleotide sequences in the sample specify the same CDR3. The V and J genes are TRBV27 and TRBJ2-1; 8 bases are a match to TRBD2. The CDR3 totals 15 residues. Germline-derived CDR1 and CDR2 are MNHEY and SMNVEV (reference sequence). J lost 0 bases, V lost 2 bases, and 0 bases had no gene match. The CDR3 loop reads CASSLLAGSYNEQFF. DNA of the CDR3: TGTGCCAGCAGTTTACTAGCGGGCTCCTACAATGAGCAGTTCTTC.

The CDR3 region has the DNA TGTGCCAGCAGTTACAGCAGGGCATGGTACGAGCAGTACTTC. Residues: CASSYSRAWYEQYF. The chain uses TRBV6-2 or TRBV6-3 and TRBJ2-7; TRBD1 is a possible D gene (5 bases). Trimming left V 2 bases short and J 4 bases short, with 12 bases between. The length of the CDR3 is 14 residues. Germline-derived CDR1 and CDR2 are MNHEY and SVGEGT.

The J gene is TRBJ1-2, the V gene TRBV6-4; D is unclear. The CDR3 is 18 amino acids. Trimming shortened V by 4 bases and J by 0 bases, and 21 bases separated the two germline ends. Germline assignment: CDR1 MRHNA and CDR2 SNTAGT. CDR3 sequence reads: CASSVESSRPLSNYGYTF. CDR3 coding DNA: TGTGCCAGCAGTGTCGAGTCGTCCAGGCCCCTATCTAACTATGGCTACACCTTC.

V is TRBV3-1 (or the pseudogene TRBV3-2) and J is TRBJ2-6; D is undetermined. The CDR3 spans 13 residues. CDR1 is LGHDT, CDR2 YNNKEL, per germline (reference sequence). The V and J ends lost 2 bases and 3 bases respectively, with 2 bases between them. CDR3: CASSQYGANVLTF. Written as DNA, the CDR3 is TGTGCCAGCAGCCAATATGGGGCCAACGTCCTGACTTTC.

This clone was seen a handful of times. The chain couples TRBV20-1 to TRBJ1-1, with TRBD1 identical over 8 bases. V was pared by 2 bases and J by 8 bases, with 1 base of the junction left unmatched. There are 11 residues in the CDR3. Germline V gene lookup returns CDR1 DFQATT and CDR2 SNEGSKA (reference sequence). CDR3 nucleotides: TGCAGTGCTAGACAGGGGGCAGAAGCTTTCTTT. This encodes CSARQGAEAFF.

The rearrangement uses TRBV7-6 and TRBJ2-7; 8 bases align to TRBD2. The CDR3 is 14 residues long. The germline V gene encodes CDR1 SGHVS and CDR2 FNYEAQ. With 1 base clipped from V and 5 bases from J, the junction kept 4 bases outside the gene matches. The DNA for the CDR3 is TGTGCCAGCAGCTTAGGCGGGGGGTTAAACGAGCAGTACTTC. Protein: CASSLGGGLNEQYF. The full variable domain, its missing parts supplied by reference TRBV7-6 and TRBJ2-7, is GAGVSQSPRYKVTKRGQDVALRCDPISGHVSLYWYRQALGQGPEFLTYFNYEAQQDKSGLPNDRFSAERPEGSISTLTIQRTEQRDSAMYRCASSLGGGLNEQYFGPGTRLTVT.

The rearrangement links TRBV4-1 to TRBJ1-2; D is perhaps TRBD1 (5 bases). This CDR3 is built from 14 residues. Germline values: CDR1 MGHRA, CDR2 YSYEKL. Between the trimmed V and J ends, which lost 0 bases and 6 bases, there was a span of 11 bases. The CDR3 DNA reads TGCGCCAGCAGCCAAGATATGCGGGGCAATGGCTACACCTTC. Translation gives CASSQDMRGNGYTF.

Here the CDR3 DNA reads TGTGCCAGCAGCTTGTTGTCTGGGCCCTACGAGCAGTACTTC. It encodes CASSLLSGPYEQYF. The chain couples TRBV5-5 to TRBJ2-7; no reliable D call. With 1 base removed from V and 2 bases from J, the gap between germline ends came to 10 bases. Germline CDR1 reads SGHKS; CDR2 reads YYEKEE (reference sequence). The CDR3 runs 14 residues.

This sequence joins TRBV19 and TRBJ1-1; perhaps TRBD1 as D (6 bases). V lost 0 bases to trimming and J lost 8 bases, with 10 bases between them. Germline V gene lookup returns CDR1 LNHDA and CDR2 SQIVND (reference sequence). This CDR3 has 13 residues. The CDR3 reads CASSIDITGEAFF. In DNA form, the CDR3 reads TGTGCCAGTAGTATAGACATCACAGGGGAAGCTTTCTTT.

The rearrangement links TRBV11-1 to TRBJ1-2; 8 bases are a match to TRBD1. The CDR3 covers 14 residues. Looked up from germline, CDR1 is SGHAT and CDR2 is FQDESV (reference sequence). V lost 8 bases and J lost 4; bases outside the gene matches: 9. CDR3 DNA: TGTGCCAGCCGCTCCGGACAGGGCGTCTATGGCTACACCTTC. Residues: CASRSGQGVYGYTF.

The chain has TRBV4-3 and TRBJ1-1, with 8 bases identical to TRBD1. Germline CDR1 LGHNA, CDR2 YSLEER. This CDR3 is built from 15 residues. V was clipped by 0 bases and J by 8 bases; unmatched bases: 8. CDR3 nucleotide sequence: TGCGCCAGCAGCCAAGATGCGGGACAGGCGAGAGAAGCTTTCTTT. Encoded protein: CASSQDAGQAREAFF.

The chain couples TRBV7-9 to TRBJ1-1; D is undetermined. V gave up 4 bases and J gave up 2 bases, with 5 bases separating them. The germline CDR1 and CDR2 sequences are SEHNR and FQNEAQ (reference sequence). The CDR3 spans 12 residues. For the CDR3, the DNA is TGTGCCAGCAGCTATACTAACACTGAAGCTTTCTTT. It encodes CASSYTNTEAFF.

The V gene is TRBV28, the J gene TRBJ1-1; D is ambiguous. V was cut by 6 bases and J by 0 bases, with 17 bases left in between. Germline CDR1 reads MDHEN; CDR2 reads SYDVKM. The CDR3 covers 16 residues. CDR3 in DNA: TGTGCCAGCAGGGACGGACTGATGAACATGAACACTGAAGCTTTCTTT. Protein: CASRDGLMNMNTEAFF. The variable domain in full, with the rest retrieved from reference TRBV28 and TRBJ1-1, is DVKVTQSSRYLVKRTGEKVFLECVQDMDHENMFWYRQDPGLGLRLIYFSYDVKMKEKGDIPEGYSVSREKKERFSLILESASTNQTSMYLCASRDGLMNMNTEAFFGQGTRLTVV.

The CDR3 reads CASIAVSSYNEQFF. The CDR3 region has the DNA TGTGCCAGCATAGCGGTTAGCTCCTACAATGAGCAGTTCTTC. The V and J genes are TRBV28 and TRBJ2-1; TRBD2 is a possible D gene (6 bases). Trimming removed 7 bases from V and 0 bases from J, with 10 bases in between. The CDR3 length is 14 residues. Germline CDR1 and CDR2: MDHEN and SYDVKM.